This T cell receptor (beta chain) was sequenced in a study of cytomegalovirus exposure and HLA in healthy donors. Looking at the study overall: The early release's HLA-typed donors yielded 80 million to 95 million unique TCRs.

Each of the donors was a healthy bone marrow donor. General study results and limits: CMV antigen specificity of a few CMV-associated chains was confirmed in vitro.

The PCR ran on 60 Vbeta and 13 Jbeta primers. The assay was immunoSEQ multiplex PCR, and TCRdb's table has in-frame clones only and misses some. The sample contains 150,000 to 200,000 clones, roughly 85% of which appear only once. For this clone: Its specificity is not known.

V was clipped by 3 bases and J by 5 bases; unmatched bases: 7. Germline lookup yields CDR1 SGHNT and CDR2 YENEEA. The CDR3 loop spans 15 amino acids. The sequence came from a man aged 40-49 years in good health and CMV-seropositive. This chain links TRBV11-3 with TRBJ2-5; 9 bases match TRBD1. Sequencing input: PBMCs. Here the CDR3 reads CASSFGQGNRETQYF. CDR3 DNA sequence: TGTGCCAGCAGCTTCGGACAGGGGAATCGGGAGACCCAGTACTTC.